This is a list of T cell receptor beta chains from one sample in a study of blood T cells in healthy people across ages. TCRdb re-analysed the 5' RACE reads in MiXCR, keeping a single row per CDR3 protein. The sample has 600,000 to 800,000 distinct CDR3 sequences, under 65% seen once; the top ten hold about 13%. The specimen sequenced was blood. The receptors shown here come from a woman of 80 years or more in good health. Each CDR3 is given without its conserved first and last residue.

>TRBJ2-7|TRBV10-3
AISEELDLYEQY
>TRBJ2-7|TRBV20-1
SAAGTRVHSYEQY
>TRBJ2-1|TRBV25-1
ASRGRESSYNEQF
>TRBJ2-4|TRBV12-3/TRBV12-4
ASSSDPGAAQGGKNIQY
>TRBJ1-2|TRBV5-1
ASSLRDRPYGYT
>TRBJ2-7|TRBV7-4
ASSSVRDRGAYEQY
>TRBJ2-4|TRBV5-1
ASSLTSASKNIQY
>TRBJ2-2|TRBV7-9
AQQDTVPRGELF
>TRBJ1-5|TRBV29-1
SVGSSNQPQH
>TRBJ2-5|TRBV5-1
ASSLSLTRTTQY
>TRBJ2-3|TRBV30
AWSLQGAQY
>TRBJ1-5|TRBV28
ASSSNRAGGDVMGPQH
>TRBJ1-2|TRBV7-9
ASSLLGQGAFGYT
>TRBJ1-6|TRBV25-1
ASSTHRQGASPLH
>TRBJ2-3|TRBV12-3/TRBV12-4
ASSPGLAGGSHTDTQY
>TRBJ2-5|TRBV4-1
ASGRLALETQY
>TRBJ1-5|TRBV10-3
AISESGNNQPQH
>.|TRBV29-1
SGAETGYHEQY
>TRBJ2-1|TRBV14
ASRESGGSPNEQF
>TRBJ2-3|TRBV10-3
AISQTGLSTDTQY
>TRBJ2-1|TRBV24-1
ATSDRLPYNEQF
>TRBJ2-3|TRBV12-3/TRBV12-4
ASSQTGSPDTQY
>TRBJ1-4|TRBV7-6
ASSLAGTGGAVTNEKLF
>TRBJ1-2|TRBV11-2
AGSVLPNYGYT
>TRBJ1-5|TRBV20-1
SASGGAGRNQPQH
>TRBJ2-1|TRBV20-1
SARPSGRDPYNEQF